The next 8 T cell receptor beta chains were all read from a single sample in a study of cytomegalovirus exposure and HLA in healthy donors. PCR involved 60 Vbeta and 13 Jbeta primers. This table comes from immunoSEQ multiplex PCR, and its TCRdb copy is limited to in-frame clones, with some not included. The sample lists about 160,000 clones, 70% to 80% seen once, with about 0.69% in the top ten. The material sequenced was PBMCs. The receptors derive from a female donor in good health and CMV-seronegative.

CDR3: CASRQGAFNSPLHF. CDR3 nucleotide sequence: TGTGCCAGCAGGCAGGGGGCGTTTAATTCACCCCTCCACTTT. The gene calls are TRBV5-5 and TRBJ1-6, with 8 bases matching TRBD1. The V and J ends lost 5 bases and 6 bases, in that order; junction bases with no gene match: 4. CDR1 SGHKS and CDR2 YYEKEE come from the germline V gene (reference sequence). CDR3 length: 14 residues.

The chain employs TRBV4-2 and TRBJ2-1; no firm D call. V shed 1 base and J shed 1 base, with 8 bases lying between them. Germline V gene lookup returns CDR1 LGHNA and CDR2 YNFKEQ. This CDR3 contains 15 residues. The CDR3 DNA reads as TGTGCCAGCAGCCAAGTTCCTCAGTCCTACAATGAGCAGTTCTTC. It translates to CASSQVPQSYNEQFF.

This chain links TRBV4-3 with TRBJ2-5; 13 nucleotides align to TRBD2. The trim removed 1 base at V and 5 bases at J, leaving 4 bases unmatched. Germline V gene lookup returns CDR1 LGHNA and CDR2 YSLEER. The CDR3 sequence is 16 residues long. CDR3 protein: CASSQGGLAGVETQYF. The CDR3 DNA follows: TGCGCCAGCAGCCAAGGCGGACTAGCGGGAGTTGAGACCCAGTACTTC.

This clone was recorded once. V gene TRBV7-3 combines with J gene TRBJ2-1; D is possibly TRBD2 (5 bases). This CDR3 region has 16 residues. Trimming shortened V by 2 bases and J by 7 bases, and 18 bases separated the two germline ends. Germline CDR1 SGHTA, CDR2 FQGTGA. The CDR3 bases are TGTGCCAGCAGCTTAGATAGGTGGGAGCGAGGTAATGAGCAGTTCTTC. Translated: CASSLDRWERGNEQFF.

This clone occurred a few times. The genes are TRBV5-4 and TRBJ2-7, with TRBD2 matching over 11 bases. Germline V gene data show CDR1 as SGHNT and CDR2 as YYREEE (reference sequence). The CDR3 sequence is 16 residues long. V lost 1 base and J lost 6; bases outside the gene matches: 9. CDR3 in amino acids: CASSLSKLAGVREQYF. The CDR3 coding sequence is TGTGCCAGCAGCTTGTCTAAACTAGCGGGAGTCCGCGAGCAGTACTTC.

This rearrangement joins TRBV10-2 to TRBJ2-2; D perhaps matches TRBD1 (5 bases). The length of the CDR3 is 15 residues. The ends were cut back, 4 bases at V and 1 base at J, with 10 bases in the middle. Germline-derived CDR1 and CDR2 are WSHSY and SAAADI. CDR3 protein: CASSVRQGNTGELFF. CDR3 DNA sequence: TGCGCCAGCAGTGTCCGGCAGGGGAACACCGGGGAGCTGTTTTTT.

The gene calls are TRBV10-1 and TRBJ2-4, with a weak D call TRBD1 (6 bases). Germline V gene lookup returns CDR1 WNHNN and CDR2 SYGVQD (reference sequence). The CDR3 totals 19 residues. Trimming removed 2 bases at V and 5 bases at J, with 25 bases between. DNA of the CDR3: TGCGCCAGCAGTGAGAATTTACAGGGATGTGAGGATGTCGAAAACATTCAGTACTTC. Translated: CASSENLQGCEDVENIQYF.

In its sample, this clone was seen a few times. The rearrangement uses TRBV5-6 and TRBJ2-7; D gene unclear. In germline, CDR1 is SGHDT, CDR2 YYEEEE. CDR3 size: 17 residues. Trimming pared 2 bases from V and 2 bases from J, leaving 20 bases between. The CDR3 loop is CASSLFFPRLKTYEQYF. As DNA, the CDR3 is TGTGCCAGCAGCTTATTCTTTCCGAGACTCAAGACCTACGAGCAGTACTTC.